These T cell receptor beta chains were read from a single sample in a study of blood T cell repertoires in COVID-19. The assay was immunoSEQ multiplex PCR, and TCRdb's table has in-frame clones only and misses some. The table lists over 100,000 clones, approximately 89% of them singletons. Sequencing was done on a sample of peripheral blood. Source of these receptors: a man over 45 with acute or convalescent COVID-19. CDR3s include the opening cysteine and the closing phenylalanine or tryptophan. Each record gives: J gene, D gene, V gene, clone size, CDR3 DNA, CDR3 protein. A D gene is named only where the DNA matches it firmly. A row's size may be missing; if present it is once, few, many or a size class.

TRBJ1-1	.	TRBV28	.	TGTGCCAGCAGATTGACCCGAGGTGAAGCTTTCTTT	CASRLTRGEAFF
TRBJ1-1	.	TRBV9	once	TGTGCCAGCAGCCCGAGTGGGGCCGGTCGCGGAACTGAAGCTTTCTTT	CASSPSGAGRGTEAFF
TRBJ2-7	TRBD2	TRBV19	.	TGTGCCAGTAGTATCGGCGGGAGAATAGGGACCTACGAGCAGTACTTC	CASSIGGRIGTYEQYF
TRBJ1-4	TRBD1	TRBV7-9	.	TGTGCCAGCAGCCGCGGACAGGGCGCTGAAAAACTGTTTTTT	CASSRGQGAEKLFF
TRBJ1-3	.	TRBV28	.	TGTGCCAGCAGTTCCCTAGGACAGTCTGGAAACACCATATATTTT	CASSSLGQSGNTIYF
TRBJ2-5	TRBD1	TRBV6-5	.	TGTGCCAGCAGACCCCAGGGGGCAGGGGAGACCCAGTACTTC	CASRPQGAGETQYF
TRBJ1-2	.	TRBV28	.	TGTGCCAGCAGTTTCAGGGGAGGGATCACCTTC	CASSFRGGITF
TRBJ2-7	.	TRBV5-1	.	TGCGCCAGCAGCGCCTCAGGGAATATTTACTACGAGCAGTACTTC	CASSASGNIYYEQYF
TRBJ2-2	.	TRBV7-9	.	TGTGCCAGCAGCTTAGGGACAGGGGAGCTGTTTTTT	CASSLGTGELFF
TRBJ1-5	.	TRBV5-4	.	TGTGCCAGCAGCTCCGCCCCTAATAGCAATCAGCCCCAGCATTTT	CASSSAPNSNQPQHF
TRBJ2-1	.	TRBV5-4	.	TGTGCCAGCAGCTTGGCAGCGGTTTCCTACAATGAGCAGTTCTTC	CASSLAAVSYNEQFF
TRBJ2-7	.	TRBV18	.	TGTGCCAGCTCACGGAGAGAAGGCGAGCAGTACTTC	CASSRREGEQYF
TRBJ1-1	.	TRBV28	.	TGTGCCAGCATCAACCTGAGGACTGAAGCTTTCTTT	CASINLRTEAFF
TRBJ2-7	.	TRBV27	.	TGTGCCAGCAGTTTGTCCGGCCTTGGGCCCCTCGAGCAGTACTTC	CASSLSGLGPLEQYF
TRBJ1-5	.	TRBV7-2	.	TGTGCCAGCAGCTTCTTTAATCAGCCCCAGCATTTT	CASSFFNQPQHF
TRBJ1-1	.	TRBV20-1	.	TGCAGTGCTAAGGGGGTTGAAGCTTTCTTT	CSAKGVEAFF
TRBJ2-3	TRBD1	TRBV7-2	.	TGTGCCAGCAGGTTGGACAGGGGAAGGGGAGATACGCAGTATTTT	CASRLDRGRGDTQYF
TRBJ2-7	TRBD2	TRBV6-1	.	TGTGCCAGCAGTGAGTCCGGGACTAGCGTCCTGCCGTACGAGCAGTACTTC	CASSESGTSVLPYEQYF
TRBJ1-5	TRBD1	TRBV6-6	once	TGTGCCAGCACCCAGGGGGGATCGGGTCAGCCCCAGCATTTT	CASTQGGSGQPQHF
TRBJ2-7	TRBD1	TRBV9	.	TGTGCCAGCAGCCTCTCAGGGGGCTACGAGCAGTACTTC	CASSLSGGYEQYF
TRBJ2-5	.	TRBV2	.	TGTGCCAGCGAACCAGGGGTAGGCGGACAAGAGACCCAGTACTTC	CASEPGVGGQETQYF
TRBJ2-3	TRBD1	TRBV5-6	.	TGTGCCAGCAGCCACCAGGGGGCAGGAGATACGCAGTATTTT	CASSHQGAGDTQYF
TRBJ1-2	.	TRBV28	.	TGTGCCAGCAGTCCCACCCGGAGGGTCGGCTACACCTTC	CASSPTRRVGYTF
TRBJ1-4	.	TRBV6-5	.	TGTGCCAGCAGTTCCCCGGGAGGAGGACTGTTTTTT	CASSSPGGGLFF
TRBJ1-1	.	TRBV28	.	TGTGCCAGCAGTTTCGGAGGGAGGACTGAAGCTTTCTTT	CASSFGGRTEAFF
TRBJ2-7	.	TRBV6-5	.	TGTGCCAGCGGTCGACACGGAACCTACGAGCAGTACTTC	CASGRHGTYEQYF
TRBJ2-3	.	TRBV5-5	.	TGTGCCAGCAGCTTACGGGGGAGTAGTCCAGATACGCAGTATTTT	CASSLRGSSPDTQYF
TRBJ2-7	TRBD1	TRBV29-1	.	TGCAGCGTATCTCCGGGACAGGAGCAGCAGTACTTC	CSVSPGQEQQYF
TRBJ2-2	.	TRBV27	.	TGTGCCAGCAGAATCCTCAGGCGGGGCAACACCGGGGAGCTGTTTTTT	CASRILRRGNTGELFF
TRBJ1-1	.	TRBV29-1	few	TGCAGCGTTGTTTCGGGGGGAAACACTGAAGCTTTCTTT	CSVVSGGNTEAFF
TRBJ1-2	.	TRBV9	.	TGTGCCAGCAGCGTAGGCCTTAGCCCTAACTATGGCTACACCTTC	CASSVGLSPNYGYTF
TRBJ1-4	TRBD1	TRBV5-5	once	TGTGCCAGCAGCATACAGGGGGATGAAAAACTGTTTTTT	CASSIQGDEKLFF
TRBJ2-5	.	TRBV11-2	.	TGTGCCAGCAGGAAGGAGGAGACCCAGTACTTC	CASRKEETQYF
TRBJ1-2	.	TRBV7-8	.	TGTGCCAGCAGCTTAGCGCGGGGGTCTGCTAACTATGGCTACACCTTC	CASSLARGSANYGYTF
TRBJ1-6	.	TRBV27	.	TGTGCCAGTACAGATCATAATTCACCCCTCCACTTT	CASTDHNSPLHF
TRBJ1-5	TRBD1	TRBV5-5	.	TGTGCCAGCAGCCCTCAACTCGGACAGGGCAATCAGCCCCAGCATTTT	CASSPQLGQGNQPQHF
TRBJ2-1	.	TRBV28	.	TGTGCCAGCAGTTATTGGAGAAGGGAGACCTACAATGAGCAGTTCTTC	CASSYWRRETYNEQFF
TRBJ1-2	.	TRBV28	.	TGTGCCAGCGTACAGGGACGTGGTGGCTACACCTTC	CASVQGRGGYTF
TRBJ2-4	.	TRBV9	few	TGTGCCAGCAGCGTAGACCAATACCGGAACATTCAGTACTTC	CASSVDQYRNIQYF
TRBJ2-1	.	TRBV7-9	.	TGTGCCAGCAGCTCGGCGACTAGTTTGATTAATGAGCAGTTCTTC	CASSSATSLINEQFF
TRBJ2-2	TRBD2	TRBV28	once	TGTGCCAGCAGTCGACTAGCGGCTGGTGCGACCGGGGAGCTGTTTTTT	CASSRLAAGATGELFF
TRBJ2-1	TRBD2	TRBV5-4	.	TGTGCCAGCAGCGACCGGACTAGCGGTTACAATGAGCAGTTCTTC	CASSDRTSGYNEQFF
TRBJ1-1	.	TRBV10-2	.	TGCGCCAGCAAGGGGGGGTTGAACACTGAAGCTTTCTTT	CASKGGLNTEAFF
TRBJ2-4	.	TRBV7-2	.	TGTGCCAGCAGCTCGCAGCGTGGAGGGAGAAACATTCAGTACTTC	CASSSQRGGRNIQYF
TRBJ1-6	TRBD1	TRBV7-6	.	TGTGCCAGCAGCGCGGGAGGAGACAGGGTTGATTCACCCCTCCACTTT	CASSAGGDRVDSPLHF
TRBJ2-3	.	TRBV3-1/TRBV3-2	.	TGTGCCAGCAGCCTTGAAGACTCACGCGATACGCAGTATTTT	CASSLEDSRDTQYF
TRBJ1-2	.	TRBV12-5	.	TGTGCTAGTGGTTCCTACGACAGATTCTATGGCTACACCTTC	CASGSYDRFYGYTF